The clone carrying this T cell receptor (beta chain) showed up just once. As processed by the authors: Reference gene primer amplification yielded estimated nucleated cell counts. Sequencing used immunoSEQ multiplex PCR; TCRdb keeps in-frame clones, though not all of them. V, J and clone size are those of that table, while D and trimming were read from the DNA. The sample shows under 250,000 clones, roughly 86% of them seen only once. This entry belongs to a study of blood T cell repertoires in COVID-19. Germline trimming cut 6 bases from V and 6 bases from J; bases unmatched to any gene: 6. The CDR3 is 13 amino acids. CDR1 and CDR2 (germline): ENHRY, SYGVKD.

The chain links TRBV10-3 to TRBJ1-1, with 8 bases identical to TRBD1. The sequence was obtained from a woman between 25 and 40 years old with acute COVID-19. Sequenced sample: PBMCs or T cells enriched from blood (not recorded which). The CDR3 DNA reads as TGTGCCATCAGGCAGGACAGGGATGCTGAAGCTTTCTTT. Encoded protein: CAIRQDRDAEAFF.